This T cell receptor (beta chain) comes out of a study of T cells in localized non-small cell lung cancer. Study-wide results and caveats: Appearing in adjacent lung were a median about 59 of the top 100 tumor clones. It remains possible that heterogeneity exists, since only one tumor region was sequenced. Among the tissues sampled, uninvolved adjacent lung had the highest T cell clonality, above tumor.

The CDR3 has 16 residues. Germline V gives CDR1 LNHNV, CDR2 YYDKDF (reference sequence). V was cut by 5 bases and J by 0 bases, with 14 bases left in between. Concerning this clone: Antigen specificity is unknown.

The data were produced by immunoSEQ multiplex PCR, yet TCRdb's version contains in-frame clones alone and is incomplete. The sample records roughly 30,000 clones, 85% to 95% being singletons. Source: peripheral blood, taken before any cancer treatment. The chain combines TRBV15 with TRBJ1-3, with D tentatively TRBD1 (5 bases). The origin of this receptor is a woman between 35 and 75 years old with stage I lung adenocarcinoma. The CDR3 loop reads CATSAGLQSSGNTIYF. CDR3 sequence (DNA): TGTGCCACCAGCGCGGGACTGCAGAGCTCTGGAAACACCATATATTTT.